This entry lists 31 T cell receptor beta chains sequenced from one sample in a study of beta chain features in type 1 diabetes. Whole-study results and caveats: TCRB CDR3 length was moderately but significantly reduced in all four CD4+ subsets of Type 1 diabetes patients.

Their antigens are not known. Every isolated RNA sample was fully reverse transcribed, so sequencing captured expressed TCRB transcripts. Produced via immunoSEQ multiplex PCR; TCRdb's table is partial and in-frame only. The table includes roughly 300,000 clones, around 9.3% detected once. The sequenced material came from central memory CD4+ T cells from blood. The receptor set was obtained from a man aged 30 to 45 with type 1 diabetes.

A remark on this clone: At one boundary the junction diverges from the germline segment, which might be a read error. The CDR3 region has the DNA TGCGCCAGCAGCCAAGATTGGCTTAGCACAGATACGCAGTATTTT. Its protein product is CASSQDWLSTDTQYF. This chain uses TRBV11-2 with TRBJ2-3, with no clear D. CDR3 length: 15 residues. Germline V CDR1 and CDR2: SGHAT, FQNNGV.

This clone was found many times. The chain uses TRBV7-9 and TRBJ2-3, with a tentative D call TRBD1 (5 bases). CDR3 size: 14 residues. Between the trimmed V and J ends, which lost 0 bases and 8 bases, there was a span of 12 bases. Per the germline V gene, CDR1 is SEHNR and CDR2 is FQNEAQ (reference sequence). CDR3 residues: CASSLALGQGTQYF. CDR3 bases: TGTGCCAGCAGCTTAGCGCTCGGGCAGGGTACGCAGTATTTT.

This clone was seen a few times. The chain uses TRBV7-2 and TRBJ2-3; no clear D. The CDR3 loop spans 16 amino acids. Deletions cut 5 bases from V and 0 bases from J, with 15 bases between. The germline CDR1 and CDR2 sequences are SGHTA and FQGNSA. In nucleotides, the CDR3 is TGTGCCAGCAGCACAAGACTGGGTGGCAGCACAGATACGCAGTATTTT. This translates into CASSTRLGGSTDTQYF.

The V call is TRBV7-2, the J call TRBJ2-7, with TRBD1 matching over 8 bases. V lost 0 bases to trimming and J lost 1 base; unmatched junction nucleotides: 2. This CDR3 has 15 amino acids. Germline CDR1 is SGHTA and CDR2 is FQGNSA. CDR3 in amino acids: CASSLAHRGSYEQYF. The CDR3, as DNA: TGTGCCAGCAGCTTAGCTCACAGGGGGTCCTACGAGCAGTACTTC. Drawing the rest from reference TRBV7-2 and TRBJ2-7, the complete variable domain is GAGVSQSPSNKVTEKGKDVELRCDPISGHTALYWYRQSLGQGLEFLIYFQGNSAPDKSGLPSDRFSAERTGGSVSTLTIQRTQQEDSAVYLCASSLAHRGSYEQYFGPGTRLTVT.

In its sample, this clone was seen once. The rearrangement links TRBV12-2 to TRBJ2-5; TRBD1, the table's D call, was not compared with the DNA. TRBV12-2 is given as a pseudogene. CDR3 length: 16 amino acids. CDR3 bases: TGTGCCAGCAGCCAACCGACAGGGGGATCGGCAGAGACCCAGTACTTC. Its protein product is CASSQPTGGSAETQYF.

This clone came up a few times. This chain joins TRBV18 and TRBJ1-3; D gene ambiguous. Trimming removed 2 bases from V and 0 bases from J, with 11 bases in between. Germline V gene lookup returns CDR1 KGHSH and CDR2 LQKENI. The CDR3 spans 16 residues. DNA for the CDR3: TGTGCCAGCTCACCATACAGTCTCCTCTCTGGAAACACCATATATTTT. It is translated as CASSPYSLLSGNTIYF.

This clone was detected only a few times. CDR3 coding DNA: TGTGCCAGCAGCTCGACCGGGACAAAGACCTACGAGCAGTACTTC. Translating it yields CASSSTGTKTYEQYF. The V and J genes are TRBV7-2 and TRBJ2-7, with D perhaps TRBD1 (6 bases). This CDR3 is built from 15 residues. The germline gives CDR1 SGHTA, CDR2 FQGNSA. V lost 4 bases, J lost 2 bases, and 15 bases lay in between. The full variable domain, its missing parts supplied by reference TRBV7-2 and TRBJ2-7, is GAGVSQSPSNKVTEKGKDVELRCDPISGHTALYWYRQSLGQGLEFLIYFQGNSAPDKSGLPSDRFSAERTGGSVSTLTIQRTQQEDSAVYLCASSSTGTKTYEQYFGPGTRLTVT.

The chain carries TRBV27 and TRBJ1-1; no clear D gene. The CDR3 length is 14 residues. Trimming shortened V by 3 bases and J by 5 bases, and 13 bases separated the two germline ends. Germline V lookup: CDR1 MNHEY, CDR2 SMNVEV (reference sequence). For the CDR3, the DNA is TGTGCCAGCAGTTTCTACGCGCGGGAGACTGAAGCTTTCTTT. This translates into CASSFYARETEAFF.

This clone was found a few times. V and J are TRBV5-1 and TRBJ2-5; D call uncertain. This CDR3 region has 11 residues. V gave up 2 bases and J gave up 9 bases, with 8 bases separating them. Germline V CDR1 and CDR2: SGHRS, YFSETQ. The CDR3 spells CASSLGPAQYF. The CDR3 DNA follows: TGCGCCAGCAGCTTAGGGCCGGCCCAGTACTTC.

This clone was seen a handful of times. The chain couples TRBV7-8 to TRBJ2-2; D is uncertain. Germline V CDR1 and CDR2: SGHVS, FQNEAQ. CDR3 length: 13 amino acids. V was cut by 5 bases and J by 4 bases, with 8 bases left in between. The CDR3 protein is CASSPSTTGELFF. The CDR3 nucleotides read TGTGCCAGCAGCCCCTCGACCACCGGGGAGCTGTTTTTT.

This sequence joins TRBV4-3 and TRBJ1-5; tentatively, D is TRBD1 (6 bases). There are 20 residues in the CDR3. Germline V gene data show CDR1 as LGHNA and CDR2 as YSLEER. Trimming took 0 bases from V and 4 from J, leaving 25 bases between them. The CDR3 loop is CASSQDFQNTYRAVNQPQHF. The CDR3 DNA follows: TGCGCCAGCAGCCAAGATTTCCAAAACACCTACAGGGCCGTAAATCAGCCCCAGCATTTT.

This clone was counted between two and nine times. This sequence joins TRBV28 and TRBJ1-1; D remains unclear. V lost 6 bases, J lost 0 bases, and 14 bases lay in between. This CDR3 has 15 residues. Per the germline V gene, CDR1 is MDHEN and CDR2 is SYDVKM. CDR3 sequence: CASSLGGRMNTEAFF. The CDR3 DNA sequence: TGTGCCAGCAGCTTAGGAGGACGGATGAACACTGAAGCTTTCTTT.

This clone was recorded many times. The chain has TRBV18 and TRBJ2-1; TRBD1 aligns across 12 bases. The CDR3 loop spans 18 amino acids. V gave up 0 bases and J gave up 8 bases; unmatched junction bases: 11. The germline V gene encodes CDR1 KGHSH and CDR2 LQKENI. CDR3: CASSPPVWDRGRGDEQFF. In DNA, the CDR3 is TGTGCCAGCTCACCACCCGTTTGGGACAGGGGGCGCGGGGATGAGCAGTTCTTC.

There are a few counts of this clone. The rearrangement uses TRBV10-3 and TRBJ1-2; possibly TRBD1 for D (6 bases). The CDR3 sequence is 13 residues long. From germline, CDR1 is ENHRY and CDR2 SYGVKD. The germline V and J ends were trimmed by 7 bases and 5 bases, with 14 bases remaining between them. CDR3 nucleotides: TGTGCCATCAAAGGGACATCCGATTATGGCTACACCTTC. It yields the protein CAIKGTSDYGYTF.

The chain recombines TRBV9 with TRBJ1-3; D unclear. With 3 bases removed from V and 0 bases from J, the gap between germline ends came to 13 bases. CDR1 and CDR2 (germline): SGDLS, YYNGEE. The CDR3 is made up of 16 amino acids. As DNA, the CDR3 is TGTGCCAGCAGCGCGAACCTACAGAGCTCTGGAAACACCATATATTTT. Encoded protein: CASSANLQSSGNTIYF.

V gene TRBV5-1 combines with J gene TRBJ1-6; a weak D match, TRBD1 (5 bases). V dropped 8 bases and J dropped 7 bases, with 16 bases sitting between them. This CDR3 region has 14 residues. From germline, CDR1 is SGHRS and CDR2 YFSETQ. The CDR3 region has the DNA TGCGCCAGTGGCGTCGGGACGGTGAATTCACCCCTCCACTTT. Its protein product is CASGVGTVNSPLHF. Drawing the rest from reference TRBV5-1 and TRBJ1-6, the complete variable domain is KAGVTQTPRYLIKTRGQQVTLSCSPISGHRSVSWYQQTPGQGLQFLFEYFSETQRNKGNFPGRFSGRQFSNSRSEMNVSTLELGDSALYLCASGVGTVNSPLHFGNGTRLTVT.

This clone appeared a few times. The CDR3 protein is CASRGTTDRGVEQYF. DNA of the CDR3: TGTGCCAGCAGAGGAACGACGGACAGGGGTGTCGAGCAGTACTTC. V is TRBV6-5 and J is TRBJ2-7; 9 bases are a match to TRBD1. Per germline, CDR1 MNHEY and CDR2 SVGAGI. The CDR3 runs to 15 residues. After removal of 6 bases from V and 6 bases from J, the junction contained 12 bases not matched to a gene.

The genes are TRBV6-5 and TRBJ2-5; D unclear. Per germline, CDR1 MNHEY and CDR2 SVGAGI. The V gene lost 6 bases and the J gene lost 2 bases, with 13 bases spanning the gap. The CDR3 spans 14 residues. CDR3 residues: CASSQATVQETQYF. CDR3 bases: TGTGCCAGCAGCCAGGCGACGGTGCAAGAGACCCAGTACTTC.

In its sample, this clone was seen a few times. The J gene is TRBJ1-2, the V gene TRBV29-1; maybe TRBD1 (5 bases). From germline, CDR1 is SQVTM and CDR2 ANQGSEA. The V gene lost 6 bases and the J gene lost 6 bases, with 17 bases spanning the gap. The CDR3 is made up of 13 amino acids. In nucleotides, the CDR3 is TGCAGCGTCAGAGATCTGGGAGGGGATGGCTACACCTTC. It translates to CSVRDLGGDGYTF.

This clone was found a few times. V and J are TRBV7-2 and TRBJ2-1; 8 nucleotides match TRBD1. From germline, CDR1 is SGHTA and CDR2 FQGNSA. The V gene end was trimmed by 1 base and the J gene end by 3 bases; junction bases not matched to a gene: 2. This CDR3 spans 15 amino acids. CDR3 in amino acids: CASSLGGQVYNEQFF. The CDR3 DNA is TGTGCCAGCAGCTTAGGGGGACAGGTCTACAATGAGCAGTTCTTC. Together with reference TRBV7-2 and TRBJ2-1, the CDR3 gives the full variable domain: GAGVSQSPSNKVTEKGKDVELRCDPISGHTALYWYRQSLGQGLEFLIYFQGNSAPDKSGLPSDRFSAERTGGSVSTLTIQRTQQEDSAVYLCASSLGGQVYNEQFFGPGTRLTVL.

The rearrangement uses TRBV28 and TRBJ2-7; 7 bases are a match to TRBD1. With 7 bases clipped from V and 2 bases from J, the junction kept 11 bases outside the gene matches. The CDR3 spans 15 residues. CDR1 MDHEN and CDR2 SYDVKM come from the germline V gene. Here the CDR3 reads CASTTKGAGTYEQYF. The CDR3 nucleotides read TGTGCCAGCACCACCAAGGGGGCAGGGACCTACGAGCAGTACTTC.

This clone has a handful of counts. CDR3 amino acids: CASRSDRGRGEKLFF. The CDR3 DNA is TGTGCCAGCAGATCGGACAGGGGAAGGGGCGAAAAACTGTTTTTT. The J gene is TRBJ1-4, the V gene TRBV5-6; TRBD1 aligns across 9 bases. From germline, CDR1 is SGHDT and CDR2 YYEEEE. The CDR3 totals 15 residues. V shed 5 bases and J 8 bases; nucleotides not matched to a gene: 10.

This clone turned up a few times. This rearrangement joins TRBV7-6 to TRBJ2-1, with unresolved D. This CDR3 is built from 13 residues. Per germline, CDR1 SGHVS and CDR2 FNYEAQ. V shed 4 bases and J shed 6 bases, with 10 bases lying between them. The CDR3 region has the DNA TGTGCCAGCAGCTCCCTAGGGTCCAATGAGCAGTTCTTC. Protein product: CASSSLGSNEQFF.

J is TRBJ1-2 and V is TRBV18, with D unresolved. Trimming shortened V by 4 bases and J by 7 bases, and 10 bases separated the two germline ends. Germline assignment: CDR1 KGHSH and CDR2 LQKENI. The CDR3 contains 12 residues. CDR3 residues: CASSQKKSGYTF. The CDR3 bases are TGTGCCAGCTCACAGAAGAAGTCTGGCTACACCTTC.

This clone came up many times. The chain uses TRBV7-2 and TRBJ2-1, with 7 bases matching TRBD2. Losses at the gene ends were 2 bases for V and 4 bases for J; bases not matched to a gene: 5. Germline CDR1 is SGHTA and CDR2 is FQGNSA. The length of the CDR3 is 15 residues. The CDR3 sequence: CASSLIPAGYNEQFF. In DNA, the CDR3 is TGTGCCAGCAGCTTAATTCCAGCGGGGTACAATGAGCAGTTCTTC.

The J gene is TRBJ2-7, the V gene TRBV5-1; the D is unclear. Germline lookup yields CDR1 SGHRS and CDR2 YFSETQ. The CDR3 has 13 residues. The V end was cut by 3 bases, the J end by 0 bases, with 7 bases between. The CDR3: CASSWMSSYEQYF. CDR3 nucleotide sequence: TGCGCCAGCAGCTGGATGAGCTCCTACGAGCAGTACTTC.

CDR3 in amino acids: CAWVGGGSDGHYGYTF. CDR3 coding DNA: TGTGCCTGGGTCGGGGGTGGTTCGGACGGCCACTATGGCTACACCTTC. The V gene is TRBV30, the J gene TRBJ1-2; the D gene is possibly TRBD1 (5 bases). Trimming took off 5 bases at V and 3 bases at J, with 22 bases between the two ends. Germline assignment: CDR1 GTSNPN and CDR2 SVGIG (reference sequence). The CDR3 is 16 amino acids.

This chain joins TRBV4-3 and TRBJ2-1; D not resolved. The length of the CDR3 is 14 residues. V dropped 0 bases and J dropped 10 bases, with 13 bases sitting between them. Germline CDR1 and CDR2: LGHNA and YSLEER. CDR3 nucleotide sequence: TGCGCCAGCAGCCAAGACAGTCGGGCCCTGGAGCAGTTCTTC. Encoded protein: CASSQDSRALEQFF.

The V call is TRBV2, the J call TRBJ2-2; D may match TRBD1 or TRBD2 (5 bases each). The length of the CDR3 is 17 residues. V was shortened by 4 bases and J by 3 bases, with 18 bases between the two germline ends. CDR1 is SNHLY and CDR2 is FYNNEI in the germline V gene. CDR3: CASSAGFFRGDTGELFF. The CDR3 DNA reads as TGTGCCAGCAGTGCAGGGTTCTTTCGGGGTGACACCGGGGAGCTGTTTTTT.

The chain has TRBV5-4 and TRBJ1-2; the match to TRBD1 covers 8 bases. This CDR3 is built from 14 residues. In germline, CDR1 is SGHNT, CDR2 YYREEE (reference sequence). V shed 4 bases and J 1 base; nucleotides not matched to a gene: 3. The CDR3 bases are TGTGCCAGCAGCGTCGGACAGGGTAACTATGGCTACACCTTC. It is translated as CASSVGQGNYGYTF.

This clone turned up a few times. V is TRBV28 and J is TRBJ1-1; D is ambiguous. This CDR3 region has 12 residues. V was cut by 6 bases and J by 0 bases, with 5 bases left in between. CDR1 MDHEN and CDR2 SYDVKM come from the germline V gene. The CDR3 here is CASRELNTEAFF. The CDR3 DNA reads TGTGCCAGCAGGGAATTGAACACTGAAGCTTTCTTT.